Listed below are T cell receptor beta chains from one sample, sequenced in a study of cytomegalovirus exposure and HLA in healthy donors. Measured with immunoSEQ multiplex PCR; TCRdb has only the in-frame clones, and not every one. Of almost 70,000 clones in the sample, roughly two thirds were seen once. Sequenced material: PBMCs. The receptor set was obtained from a male donor in good health and CMV-seropositive. The CDR3 runs from the conserved cysteine through the conserved F or W. Fields, in order: CDR3 protein, CDR3 DNA, V gene, clone size, D gene, J gene. The D gene is left open where the match is weak. Only part of the rows carry a size: once, few, many, or a class if the clone is expanded.

CDR3: CASSPQTRIGETQYF
DNA: TGTGCCAGCTCACCTCAGACACGTATTGGGGAGACCCAGTACTTC
V: TRBV18
size: -
D: -
J: TRBJ2-5

CDR3: CASSQDRPSTGWSVNTEAFF
DNA: TGCGCCAGCAGCCAAGATCGACCCTCGACAGGCTGGTCAGTGAACACTGAAGCTTTCTTT
V: TRBV4-1
size: few
D: -
J: TRBJ1-1

CDR3: CASSLAWEGADTQYF
DNA: TGTGCCAGCAGCTTAGCATGGGAGGGTGCAGATACGCAGTATTTT
V: TRBV7-9
size: few
D: TRBD2
J: TRBJ2-3

CDR3: CASSLADRNYGYTF
DNA: TGTGCCAGCAGCTTAGCGGACAGAAACTATGGCTACACCTTC
V: TRBV7-9
size: -
D: -
J: TRBJ1-2

CDR3: CASSSLGAIWDNQPQHF
DNA: TGTGCCAGCAGCTCGTTGGGGGCGATTTGGGACAATCAGCCCCAGCATTTT
V: TRBV5-6
size: -
D: -
J: TRBJ1-5

CDR3: CASSPAGVGTDTQYF
DNA: TGTGCCAGCAGCCCCGCGGGAGTCGGCACAGATACGCAGTATTTT
V: TRBV7-9
size: -
D: TRBD2
J: TRBJ2-3

CDR3: CASSQIPGQFNQPQHF
DNA: TGTGCCAGCAGCCAAATACCGGGACAGTTCAATCAGCCCCAGCATTTT
V: TRBV5-4
size: -
D: TRBD1
J: TRBJ1-5

CDR3: CASSEGDSGLYEQYF
DNA: TGTGCCAGCAGTGAAGGGGATAGCGGCCTCTACGAGCAGTACTTC
V: TRBV6-1
size: few
D: -
J: TRBJ2-7

CDR3: CASSVGPKETQYF
DNA: TGTGCCAGCAGTGTTGGGCCCAAAGAGACCCAGTACTTC
V: TRBV6-1
size: few
D: -
J: TRBJ2-5

CDR3: CASQILLDTEAFF
DNA: TGTGCCAGCCAGATCCTCCTGGACACTGAAGCTTTCTTT
V: TRBV6-5
size: -
D: -
J: TRBJ1-1

CDR3: CASIPDAGKETQYF
DNA: TGTGCCAGCATCCCCGATGCAGGAAAAGAGACCCAGTACTTC
V: TRBV11-2
size: -
D: -
J: TRBJ2-5

CDR3: CASTLAGGHTGELFF
DNA: TGCGCCAGCACTCTAGCGGGGGGTCACACCGGGGAGCTGTTTTTT
V: TRBV5-1
size: -
D: TRBD2
J: TRBJ2-2

CDR3: CASSPLNLGVALNTEAFF
DNA: TGTGCCAGCAGTCCATTAAATCTCGGGGTGGCACTGAACACTGAAGCTTTCTTT
V: TRBV27
size: -
D: -
J: TRBJ1-1

CDR3: CAWSKPSRAGGEQYF
DNA: TGTGCCTGGAGCAAACCGAGCAGGGCGGGGGGGGAGCAGTACTTC
V: TRBV30
size: few
D: TRBD2
J: TRBJ2-7

CDR3: CASGRGAGNTIYF
DNA: TGTGCCAGTGGACGGGGTGCCGGAAACACCATATATTTT
V: TRBV19
size: -
D: -
J: TRBJ1-3

CDR3: CATRAGPHADTQYF
DNA: TGTGCCACGCGTGCAGGTCCCCACGCAGATACGCAGTATTTT
V: TRBV11-3
size: -
D: -
J: TRBJ2-3

CDR3: CASRSEGDTGELFF
DNA: TGCGCCAGCAGGTCCGAGGGAGACACCGGGGAGCTGTTTTTT
V: TRBV4-3
size: once
D: -
J: TRBJ2-2

CDR3: CSVTFAGVNTGELFF
DNA: TGCAGCGTGACTTTCGCGGGGGTGAACACCGGGGAGCTGTTTTTT
V: TRBV29-1
size: -
D: TRBD2
J: TRBJ2-2

CDR3: CASSYGLGDRSYEQYF
DNA: TGTGCCAGCAGTTATGGACTGGGGGACAGATCCTACGAGCAGTACTTC
V: TRBV7-9
size: -
D: TRBD1
J: TRBJ2-7

CDR3: CASSQPGTSIANEQFF
DNA: TGCGCCAGCAGCCAACCCGGGACTAGCATAGCCAATGAGCAGTTCTTC
V: TRBV4-1
size: few
D: TRBD2
J: TRBJ2-1

CDR3: CATLTGTEVSGANVLTF
DNA: TGTGCCACCTTAACCGGGACAGAAGTATCTGGGGCCAACGTCCTGACTTTC
V: TRBV7-9
size: -
D: TRBD1
J: TRBJ2-6

CDR3: CASSKRQGFGSGNTIYF
DNA: TGTGCCAGCAGCAAACGACAGGGCTTCGGCTCTGGAAACACCATATATTTT
V: TRBV7-6
size: -
D: TRBD1
J: TRBJ1-3

CDR3: CASSITGFEAFF
DNA: TGTGCCAGCAGTATCACCGGGTTTGAAGCTTTCTTT
V: TRBV2
size: once
D: -
J: TRBJ1-1

CDR3: CASSGETGGDGYTF
DNA: TGTGCCAGCAGTGGCGAGACAGGGGGCGATGGCTACACCTTC
V: TRBV6-1
size: -
D: TRBD1
J: TRBJ1-2

CDR3: CASSLAGSTDTQYF
DNA: TGCGCCAGCAGTTTAGCGGGCTCCACAGATACGCAGTATTTT
V: TRBV4-3
size: -
D: TRBD2
J: TRBJ2-3

CDR3: CASSLDPGGYTF
DNA: TGTGCCAGCAGCTTAGACCCCGGTGGCTACACCTTC
V: TRBV7-2
size: -
D: -
J: TRBJ1-2

CDR3: CASSARGGGETQYF
DNA: TGTGCCAGCAGCGCGCGGGGGGGCGGAGAGACCCAGTACTTC
V: TRBV9
size: -
D: TRBD2
J: TRBJ2-5

CDR3: CASSWTSGTGEQYF
DNA: TGTGCCAGCAGCTGGACTAGCGGAACCGGGGAGCAGTACTTC
V: TRBV6-5
size: -
D: TRBD2
J: TRBJ2-7

CDR3: CASSSDYNNEQFF
DNA: TGTGCCAGCAGCTCGGACTATAACAATGAGCAGTTCTTC
V: TRBV9
size: -
D: -
J: TRBJ2-1

CDR3: CASSLYRGETQYF
DNA: TGTGCCAGTAGTTTATACCGAGGAGAGACCCAGTACTTC
V: TRBV19
size: -
D: -
J: TRBJ2-5

CDR3: CASSPPSGASSYEQYF
DNA: TGTGCCAGCTCACCACCAAGCGGCGCGTCATCCTACGAGCAGTACTTC
V: TRBV18
size: -
D: -
J: TRBJ2-7

CDR3: CASSGSDRVILVNTEAFF
DNA: TGTGCCAGCAGTGGATCGGACAGGGTTATTCTCGTGAACACTGAAGCTTTCTTT
V: TRBV2
size: -
D: TRBD1
J: TRBJ1-1

CDR3: CASSPEGGYPADTQYF
DNA: TGTGCCAGCAGCCCCGAGGGCGGGTATCCCGCGGATACGCAGTATTTT
V: TRBV7-2
size: -
D: -
J: TRBJ2-3

CDR3: CASRSGGYNEQFF
DNA: TGCGCCAGCCGGAGCGGGGGGTACAATGAGCAGTTCTTC
V: TRBV10-2
size: -
D: TRBD2
J: TRBJ2-1

CDR3: CASSYEGQPQHF
DNA: TGTGCCAGCAGTTACGAGGGTCAGCCCCAGCATTTT
V: TRBV6-6
size: -
D: -
J: TRBJ1-5

CDR3: CASSELGGGNNEKLFF
DNA: TGTGCCAGCAGTGAATTAGGGGGGGGTAACAATGAAAAACTGTTTTTT
V: TRBV25-1
size: -
D: -
J: TRBJ1-4

CDR3: CASSPYQGRKGETQYF
DNA: TGTGCCAGCAGCCCGTACCAGGGTAGGAAGGGAGAGACCCAGTACTTC
V: TRBV7-9
size: -
D: -
J: TRBJ2-5

CDR3: CATSLGQGSGELFF
DNA: TGTGCCACCAGCCTCGGACAGGGGTCCGGGGAGCTGTTTTTT
V: TRBV15
size: -
D: TRBD1
J: TRBJ2-2

CDR3: CAGSFLSGAETQYF
DNA: TGTGCCGGCAGCTTTTTGTCAGGGGCAGAGACCCAGTACTTC
V: TRBV5-6
size: -
D: -
J: TRBJ2-5

CDR3: CASSEGGGAWETQYF
DNA: TGTGCCAGCAGCGAAGGCGGGGGGGCCTGGGAGACCCAGTACTTC
V: TRBV6-6
size: -
D: TRBD2
J: TRBJ2-5

CDR3: CASSPPAANNYEQYF
DNA: TGTGCCAGCAGTCCGCCCGCGGCGAATAACTACGAGCAGTACTTC
V: TRBV28
size: few
D: -
J: TRBJ2-7

CDR3: CASSDSGGGYTF
DNA: TGTGCCAGCAGTGACAGCGGCGGGGGCTACACCTTC
V: TRBV25-1
size: -
D: -
J: TRBJ1-2

CDR3: CASSRGQNLGTEAFF
DNA: TGTGCCAGCAGTAGAGGACAAAATCTGGGCACTGAAGCTTTCTTT
V: TRBV6-5
size: -
D: -
J: TRBJ1-1

CDR3: CASRGKGIQDRPRYNSPLHF
DNA: TGTGCCAGCAGGGGCAAGGGGATCCAGGACCGCCCTCGCTATAATTCACCCCTCCACTTT
V: TRBV21-1
size: -
D: -
J: TRBJ1-6

CDR3: CASSSFGGTYEQYF
DNA: TGTGCCAGCAGCTCATTCGGGGGAACCTACGAGCAGTACTTC
V: TRBV7-2
size: -
D: -
J: TRBJ2-7

CDR3: CASSSLTRGYTF
DNA: TGTGCCAGCAGTTCCCTGACACGTGGCTACACCTTC
V: TRBV6-5
size: -
D: -
J: TRBJ1-2

CDR3: CASSPRAGAEEQYF
DNA: TGCGCCAGCAGCCCCCGGGCAGGGGCGGAAGAGCAGTACTTC
V: TRBV5-1
size: -
D: -
J: TRBJ2-7

CDR3: CASSAGTLYGYTF
DNA: TGTGCCAGCAGCGCCGGGACACTCTATGGCTACACCTTC
V: TRBV5-5
size: -
D: -
J: TRBJ1-2

CDR3: CASRGLRPQHF
DNA: TGTGCCAGCAGGGGCCTCCGGCCCCAGCATTTT
V: TRBV6-1
size: -
D: -
J: TRBJ1-5

CDR3: CASSPTPGVTYEQYF
DNA: TGCGCCAGCAGCCCAACCCCCGGGGTAACCTACGAGCAGTACTTC
V: TRBV5-1
size: -
D: -
J: TRBJ2-7

CDR3: CASSWGLAATDTQYF
DNA: TGTGCCAGCAGCTGGGGACTAGCGGCCACAGATACGCAGTATTTT
V: TRBV7-2
size: once
D: TRBD2
J: TRBJ2-3

CDR3: CAWSGRASTDTQYF
DNA: TGTGCCTGGAGTGGGCGGGCAAGCACAGATACGCAGTATTTT
V: TRBV30
size: few
D: -
J: TRBJ2-3

CDR3: CASSVGTMGYTF
DNA: TGTGCCAGCAGCGTAGGAACAATGGGCTACACCTTC
V: TRBV9
size: -
D: -
J: TRBJ1-2

CDR3: CASTQTGGNQPQHF
DNA: TGTGCCAGCACCCAGACAGGGGGCAATCAGCCCCAGCATTTT
V: TRBV2
size: few
D: TRBD1
J: TRBJ1-5